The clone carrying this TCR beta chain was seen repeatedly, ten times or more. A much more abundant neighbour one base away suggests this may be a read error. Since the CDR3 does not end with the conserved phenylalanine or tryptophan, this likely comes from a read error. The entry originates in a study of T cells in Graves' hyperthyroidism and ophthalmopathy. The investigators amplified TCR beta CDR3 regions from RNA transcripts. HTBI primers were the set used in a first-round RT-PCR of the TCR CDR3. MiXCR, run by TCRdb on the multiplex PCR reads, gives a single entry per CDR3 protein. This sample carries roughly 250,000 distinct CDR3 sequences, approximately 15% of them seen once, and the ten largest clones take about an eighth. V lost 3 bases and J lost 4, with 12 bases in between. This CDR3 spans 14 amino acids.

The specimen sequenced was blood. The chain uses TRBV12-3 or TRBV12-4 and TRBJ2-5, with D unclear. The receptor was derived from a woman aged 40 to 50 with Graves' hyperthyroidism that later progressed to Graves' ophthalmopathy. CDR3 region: CASSFEGGAETQYL. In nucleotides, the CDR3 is TGTGCCAGCAGTTTCGAAGGCGGCGCAGAGACCCAGTACCTC.